A selection of T cell receptor beta chains follows, all from one sample in a study of CD8+ T cells in alopecia areata. Measured with immunoSEQ multiplex PCR; TCRdb has only the in-frame clones, and not every one. Here the sample spans about 99,000 clones, 70% to 90% being singletons. Here the sequenced sample was CD8+ T cells sorted from blood, taken around week 31, from a patient treated with tofacitinib. These receptors all stem from a human donor with alopecia areata. The CDR3 runs from the conserved cysteine through the conserved F or W. A D gene is named only where the DNA matches it firmly. Clone size is stated in some rows and not others, as once, few, many or a class when expanded.

j_call v_call d_call clone_size cdr3_aa cdr3_nt
TRBJ2-1 TRBV6-1 NA NA CASSDSWDEVF TGTGCCAGCAGTGATTCATGGGACGAAGTCTTC
TRBJ2-7 TRBV7-9 NA NA CASSLGPGSSSYEQYF TGTGCCAGCAGCTTAGGCCCCGGATCTAGCTCCTACGAGCAGTACTTC
TRBJ2-7 TRBV30 TRBD1 NA CAFRGTYEQYF TGTGCCTTCAGGGGGACCTACGAGCAGTACTTC
TRBJ1-1 TRBV27 NA NA CASSKRRDEAFF TGTGCCAGCAGCAAGAGACGGGATGAAGCTTTCTTT
TRBJ2-1 TRBV9 TRBD2 NA CASSDTLADYNEQFF TGTGCCAGCAGCGATACACTAGCGGATTACAATGAGCAGTTCTTC
TRBJ2-1 TRBV6-5 NA NA CASRQDRYNEQFF TGTGCCAGCAGACAAGACCGTTACAATGAGCAGTTCTTC
TRBJ1-5 TRBV5-1 TRBD1 NA CASSPGQGEGSNQPQHF TGCGCCAGCAGCCCGGGACAGGGGGAGGGAAGCAATCAGCCCCAGCATTTT
TRBJ2-1 TRBV19 TRBD2 NA CASSMLAGYYNEQFF TGTGCCAGTAGTATGCTAGCGGGTTACTACAATGAGCAGTTCTTC
TRBJ1-2 TRBV29-1 TRBD1 NA CSVEARGQRDGYTF TGCAGCGTTGAGGCCAGGGGGCAACGGGATGGCTACACCTTC
TRBJ2-1 TRBV30 TRBD2 NA CATQRGGSYNEQFF TGTGCCACCCAGCGGGGCGGCTCCTACAATGAGCAGTTCTTC
TRBJ2-3 TRBV7-2 NA NA CASSRFSDSTDTQYF TGTGCCAGCAGCCGCTTTTCCGATAGCACAGATACGCAGTATTTT
TRBJ2-7 TRBV5-6 NA NA CASGARDIYEQYF TGTGCCAGCGGCGCCCGGGACATTTACGAGCAGTACTTC
TRBJ1-2 TRBV13 NA NA CASSQPADGYGYTF TGTGCCAGCAGTCAACCGGCTGATGGGTATGGCTACACCTTC
TRBJ2-2 TRBV6-4 NA NA CASSDSSSATPELFF TGTGCCAGCAGTGACTCTAGTAGCGCGACACCGGAGCTGTTTTTT
TRBJ1-1 TRBV6-5 NA NA CASSYAGGGVYTEAFF TGTGCCAGCAGTTACGCCGGAGGGGGTGTTTACACTGAAGCTTTCTTT
TRBJ1-5 TRBV9 TRBD1 few CASSVYEGADQPQHF TGTGCCAGCAGCGTGTATGAGGGGGCGGATCAGCCCCAGCATTTT
TRBJ2-6 TRBV11-2 NA NA CASSPGWQPLSGANVLTF TGTGCCAGCAGCCCCGGGTGGCAGCCACTCTCTGGGGCCAACGTCCTGACTTTC
TRBJ1-1 TRBV14 NA NA CASSPEGAGRPGAFF TGTGCCAGCAGCCCCGAGGGAGCAGGACGGCCGGGGGCTTTCTTT
TRBJ2-2 TRBV6-5 NA NA CASSYSQPGSTGELFF TGTGCCAGCAGTTATTCCCAGCCTGGTAGCACCGGGGAGCTGTTTTTT
TRBJ2-7 TRBV7-9 TRBD1 once CASSSPTGEDEQYF TGTGCCAGCAGCTCCCCGACAGGGGAGGACGAGCAGTACTTC
TRBJ2-4 TRBV7-9 NA NA CASSRTSGKNIQYF TGTGCCAGCAGCCGGACATCGGGCAAAAACATTCAGTACTTC
TRBJ2-2 TRBV4-1 NA NA CASSQDRVSSSNTGELFF TGCGCCAGCAGCCAAGATCGGGTCAGCTCTTCGAACACCGGGGAGCTGTTTTTT
TRBJ2-7 TRBV5-1 NA NA CASSSGTGRYEQYF TGCGCCAGCAGCTCCGGGACGGGACGATACGAGCAGTACTTC
TRBJ2-3 TRBV19 NA NA CASRGARTCTDTQYF TGTGCCAGTAGGGGGGCACGAACCTGCACAGATACGCAGTATTTT
TRBJ2-7 TRBV7-9 TRBD1 NA CASSIDRAEQYF TGTGCCAGCAGCATCGACAGGGCCGAGCAGTACTTC
TRBJ1-2 TRBV30 TRBD1 NA CACGTGPYGYTF TGTGCCTGCGGGACAGGTCCGTATGGCTACACCTTC
TRBJ2-2 TRBV2 TRBD1 NA CASSETRDRAHRELFF TGTGCCAGCAGTGAAACCCGGGACAGGGCTCACCGGGAGCTGTTTTTT
TRBJ1-1 TRBV7-9 NA NA CASSFVLTEAFF TGTGCCAGCAGCTTTGTACTCACTGAAGCTTTCTTT
TRBJ2-7 TRBV27 NA NA CASSLSGAPSYEQYF TGTGCCAGCAGTTTATCAGGGGCGCCCTCCTACGAGCAGTACTTC
TRBJ2-5 TRBV9 TRBD2 NA CASSVEPRGAFQETQYF TGTGCCAGCAGCGTAGAGCCGCGGGGGGCCTTCCAAGAGACCCAGTACTTC
TRBJ1-2 TRBV7-8 TRBD1 NA CASSSGQGPFYGYTF TGTGCCAGCAGCTCCGGACAGGGCCCATTCTATGGCTACACCTTC
TRBJ2-7 TRBV6-6 NA few CASSPSYEQYF TGTGCCAGCAGCCCCTCCTACGAGCAGTACTTC
TRBJ1-6 TRBV7-9 NA NA CASSLGNSPLHF TGTGCCAGCAGCTTAGGGAATTCACCCCTCCACTTT
TRBJ2-1 TRBV6-5 TRBD1 NA CASTDRDRPNNEQFF TGTGCCAGCACCGACCGGGACAGGCCAAACAATGAGCAGTTCTTC
TRBJ1-2 TRBV27 NA NA CASKARGWIYGYTF TGTGCCAGCAAGGCGAGGGGTTGGATCTATGGCTACACCTTC
TRBJ2-7 TRBV27 NA NA CASSLSKGYEQYF TGTGCCAGCAGTTTATCGAAGGGCTACGAGCAGTACTTC
TRBJ2-3 TRBV7-9 TRBD2 NA CASSLVSGATDTQYF TGTGCCAGCAGCTTAGTGAGCGGGGCCACAGATACGCAGTATTTT
TRBJ2-1 TRBV5-6 NA NA CASSLGQEQFF TGTGCCAGCAGCTTGGGTCAGGAGCAGTTCTTC
TRBJ1-3 TRBV30 TRBD1 NA CAWSVLGGKSPIAGESSGNTIYF TGTGCCTGGAGTGTACTAGGGGGCAAGTCCCCGATTGCAGGGGAGAGCTCTGGAAACACCATATATTTT
TRBJ1-1 TRBV6-6 NA NA CASSYSRGARGTEAFF TGTGCCAGCAGTTACTCGAGAGGGGCGAGGGGGACTGAAGCTTTCTTT
TRBJ2-7 TRBV9 NA NA CASSPLGGLGSYEQYF TGTGCCAGCAGCCCCCTGGGTGGCCTAGGTTCCTACGAGCAGTACTTC
TRBJ2-7 TRBV14 NA NA CASSQEEGANSYEQYF TGTGCCAGCAGCCAAGAAGAAGGGGCGAACTCCTACGAGCAGTACTTC
TRBJ2-5 TRBV5-1 NA NA CASSGMISKSETQYF TGCGCCAGCAGCGGCATGATTAGCAAAAGCGAGACCCAGTACTTC
TRBJ2-3 TRBV6-5 NA once CASSYSGSTDTQYF TGTGCCAGCAGTTACTCTGGAAGCACAGATACGCAGTATTTT
TRBJ1-5 TRBV12-5 TRBD1 NA CASGARDRGSNQPQHF TGTGCTAGTGGTGCCCGGGACAGGGGAAGCAATCAGCCCCAGCATTTT
TRBJ1-6 TRBV27 NA NA CASSAGYHSPLHF TGTGCCAGCAGTGCCGGATACCATTCACCCCTCCACTTT
TRBJ2-7 TRBV19 NA NA CASSIGQNYEQYF TGTGCCAGTAGTATAGGGCAGAACTACGAGCAGTACTTC
TRBJ1-2 TRBV29-1 NA NA CSVVEDGANYGYTF TGCAGCGTTGTAGAGGACGGAGCTAACTATGGCTACACCTTC
TRBJ2-7 TRBV30 NA NA CAWRPTEGYYEQYF TGTGCCTGGAGACCGACGGAGGGCTACTACGAGCAGTACTTC
TRBJ1-2 TRBV4-1 NA NA CASSQDIVEAGIGGYTF TGCGCCAGCAGCCAAGATATTGTGGAAGCAGGGATCGGTGGCTACACCTTC
TRBJ1-2 TRBV27 NA NA CASSTRAGEPPFYGYTF TGTGCCAGCAGTACAAGGGCAGGGGAGCCCCCTTTCTATGGCTACACCTTC
TRBJ2-7 TRBV27 NA NA CASSSPARDQSYEQYF TGTGCCAGCAGCTCCCCCGCCAGGGATCAATCCTACGAGCAGTACTTC
TRBJ2-4 TRBV30 NA NA CAWSPRGRIKNIQYF TGTGCCTGGAGTCCACGGGGCAGGATTAAAAACATTCAGTACTTC
TRBJ2-7 TRBV18 NA NA CASSPGQKSSYEQYF TGTGCCAGCTCACCTGGACAGAAAAGCTCCTACGAGCAGTACTTC
TRBJ1-2 TRBV19 NA once CASSPDGNYGYTF TGTGCCAGTAGTCCGGACGGAAACTATGGCTACACCTTC
TRBJ1-3 TRBV9 NA once CASQGGNTIYF TGTGCCAGCCAAGGGGGAAACACCATATATTTT
TRBJ2-7 TRBV19 NA NA CASSIDSTYEQYF TGTGCCAGTAGTATCGACAGCACCTACGAGCAGTACTTC